A selection of T cell receptor beta chains follows, all from one sample in a study of blood T cell repertoires in COVID-19. Profiled with immunoSEQ multiplex PCR; TCRdb holds only in-frame clones, not every one. This repertoire shows roughly 120,000 clones, 80% to 90% found once; its top ten account for approximately 28%. The sequenced material came from peripheral blood. The receptors shown here come from a man aged 65-85 years with active or convalescent COVID-19. CDR3s leave out the opening cysteine and the closing phenylalanine or tryptophan. The size of a clone is reported for some rows only, either as once, few or many, or as a class for expanded clones.

j_gene | v_gene | abundance | CDR3aa
TRBJ2-1 | TRBV19 | - | ASSTRTYNEQF
TRBJ2-7 | TRBV3-1/TRBV3-2 | - | ASSQGQGVYEQY
TRBJ2-7 | TRBV30 | - | AWSATSDEQY
TRBJ2-2 | TRBV18 | - | ASSQTSVANTGELF
TRBJ2-5 | TRBV19 | - | ASSPQGTQETQY
TRBJ2-7 | TRBV6-5 | - | ASSYSQGVEQY
TRBJ2-2 | TRBV6-6 | once | ASIRQEGGAGELF
TRBJ2-7 | TRBV28 | - | ASSHSGSLADYEQY
TRBJ1-2 | TRBV27 | - | ASNRYANYGYT
TRBJ2-2 | TRBV10-3 | few | AISVGQGGNTGELF
TRBJ1-5 | TRBV28 | - | ASSPSGPSNQPQH
TRBJ1-2 | TRBV27 | - | ASSQTGGGNYGYT
TRBJ2-7 | TRBV19 | - | ASSKDRGLYEQY
TRBJ1-5 | TRBV6-1 | - | ASSEWYRDHQPQH
TRBJ2-5 | TRBV20-1 | once | SASGRQETQY
TRBJ1-1 | TRBV19 | - | ASLGRTEAF
TRBJ1-6 | TRBV9 | - | ASSVEQGSPLH
TRBJ2-1 | TRBV9 | - | ASSVGTTRTYNEQF
TRBJ1-1 | TRBV11-2 | - | ASSLWGGQVNTEAF
TRBJ2-1 | TRBV5-1 | - | ASSLNTGISYNEQF
TRBJ1-1 | TRBV10-3 | - | AISQGYGTEAF
TRBJ2-3 | TRBV28 | - | ASRDRGQGPDTQY
TRBJ2-5 | TRBV7-9 | - | ASSSLEAGETQY
TRBJ2-7 | TRBV7-2 | once | ASSLDGRLPRSYEQY
TRBJ1-5 | TRBV7-8 | once | ASSLGPAQPQH
TRBJ2-1 | TRBV18 | - | ASTTSKTSGSTYNEQF
TRBJ1-1 | TRBV28 | - | ASSLSFNTEAF
TRBJ1-3 | TRBV5-1 | few | ASSLLGQGSGNTIY
TRBJ1-2 | TRBV28 | - | ASSQGLNNYGYT
TRBJ1-6 | TRBV5-1 | - | ASSLGGSYNSPLH
TRBJ2-2 | TRBV24-1 | - | ATSDWTGMGTGELF
TRBJ2-1 | TRBV5-1 | - | ASTPGSSGSYNEQF
TRBJ2-5 | TRBV19 | - | ASSIDFGESETQY
TRBJ1-4 | TRBV19 | - | ASSIEGTGVLGNEKLF
TRBJ2-7 | TRBV13 | - | ASSLMRTSGRAVDEQY
TRBJ1-5 | TRBV10-3 | - | AISEGYVNTVPEH